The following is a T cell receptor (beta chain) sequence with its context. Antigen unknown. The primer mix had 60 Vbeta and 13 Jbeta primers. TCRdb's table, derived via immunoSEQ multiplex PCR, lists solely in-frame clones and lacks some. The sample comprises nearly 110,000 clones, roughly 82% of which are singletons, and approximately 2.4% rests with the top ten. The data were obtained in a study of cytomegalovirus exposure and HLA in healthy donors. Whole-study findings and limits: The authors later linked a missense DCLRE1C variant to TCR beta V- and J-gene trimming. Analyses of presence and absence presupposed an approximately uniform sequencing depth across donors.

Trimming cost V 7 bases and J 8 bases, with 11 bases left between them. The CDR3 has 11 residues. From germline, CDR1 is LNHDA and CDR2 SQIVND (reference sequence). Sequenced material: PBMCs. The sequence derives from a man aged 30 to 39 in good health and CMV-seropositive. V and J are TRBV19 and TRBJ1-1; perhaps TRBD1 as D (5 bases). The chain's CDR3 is CASNDRREAFF. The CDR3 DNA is TGTGCCAGTAATGACAGACGAGAAGCTTTCTTT. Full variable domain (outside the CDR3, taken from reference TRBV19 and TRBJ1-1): DGGITQSPKYLFRKEGQNVTLSCEQNLNHDAMYWYRQDPGQGLRLIYYSQIVNDFQKGDIAEGYSVSREKKESFPLTVTSAQKNPTAFYLCASNDRREAFFGQGTRLTVV.